The 9 T cell receptor beta chains below all came from one sample that was sequenced in a study of cytomegalovirus exposure and HLA in healthy donors. 13 Jbeta primers and 60 Vbeta primers were used for the PCR. Method: immunoSEQ multiplex PCR; TCRdb's copy keeps in-frame clones and lacks some. The sample shows around 96,000 clones, around four fifths of them seen only once. Sequencing was carried out using PBMCs. The source is a man younger than 40 in good health and CMV-seropositive.

This rearrangement joins TRBV2 to TRBJ1-6; 9 positions agree with TRBD1. The J segment lost 7 bases and the V segment lost 6 bases, leaving 7 bases of the junction unmatched. The CDR3 totals 15 residues. The V gene's germline CDR1 is SNHLY and CDR2 FYNNEI. The CDR3 sequence: CASSYPGTGNSPLHF. The DNA of the CDR3 is TGTGCCAGCAGCTATCCCGGGACAGGGAATTCACCCCTCCACTTT.

The chain couples TRBV7-2 to TRBJ1-5, with D possibly being TRBD1 (6 bases). The CDR3 is 15 residues long. The ends were cut back, 3 bases at V and 6 bases at J, with 15 bases in the middle. From germline, CDR1 is SGHTA and CDR2 FQGNSA. The CDR3 spells CASSFDYNRAQPQHF. The CDR3 coding sequence is TGTGCCAGCAGCTTCGATTACAACAGGGCTCAGCCCCAGCATTTT.

CDR3 DNA sequence: TGTGCCAGCAGCCCAGGAGCTAGCGGGGCGGATACGCAGTATTTT. Its protein product is CASSPGASGADTQYF. The chain recombines TRBV13 with TRBJ2-3, with 9 bases lining up with TRBD2. The V gene's germline CDR1 is PRHDT and CDR2 FYEKMQ (reference sequence). The CDR3 covers 15 residues. V trimming: 5 bases; J trimming: 6 bases; junction bases outside the gene matches: 9.

About this clone itself: A read error may produce the germline difference seen at one junction end. The chain uses TRBV7-3 and TRBJ2-7; the D gene is possibly TRBD2 (5 bases). There are 13 residues in the CDR3. Germline CDR1 is SGHTA and CDR2 is FQGTGA. Here the CDR3 DNA reads TGTGCCAGCAGCTTAAGCGGGTCCTCCGAGCAGTACTTC. Its translation: CASSLSGSSEQYF. Full variable domain (outside the CDR3, taken from reference TRBV7-3 and TRBJ2-7): GAGVSQTPSNKVTEKGKYVELRCDPISGHTALYWYRQSLGQGPEFLIYFQGTGAADDSGLPNDRFFAVRPEGSVSTLKIQRTERGDSAVYLCASSLSGSSEQYFGPGTRLTVT.

This chain connects TRBV7-8 to TRBJ2-7; maybe TRBD2 (5 bases). The V end was cut by 8 bases, the J end by 5 bases, with 13 bases between. CDR1 and CDR2 from the germline V gene are SGHVS and FQNEAQ. The CDR3 sequence is 12 residues long. DNA for the CDR3: TGTGCCAGCGGGTGGGTGGAGGACGAGCAGTACTTC. Protein product: CASGWVEDEQYF.

This rearrangement joins TRBV9 to TRBJ2-1; 7 bases are shared with TRBD2. V was clipped by 0 bases and J by 5 bases; unmatched bases: 5. Germline CDR1 and CDR2: SGDLS and YYNGEE. The CDR3 extends over 15 amino acids. Here the CDR3 reads CASSVGGGRDNEQFF. The CDR3 DNA is TGTGCCAGCAGCGTAGGGGGGGGAAGAGACAATGAGCAGTTCTTC.

The chain is built from TRBV10-3 and TRBJ1-3, with 7 nucleotides matching TRBD1. V was clipped by 4 bases and J by 8 bases; unmatched bases: 11. This CDR3 is 15 amino acids long. Looked up from germline, CDR1 is ENHRY and CDR2 is SYGVKD. This chain's CDR3 is CAISGSRDSSDTIYF. The CDR3 nucleotides are TGTGCCATCAGTGGTTCCCGGGACAGCTCCGACACCATATATTTT.

This chain links TRBV6-5 with TRBJ2-3; 9 nucleotides agree with TRBD2. CDR3 size: 16 residues. The V and J ends lost 1 base and 1 base, in that order; junction bases with no gene match: 3. Germline CDR1 and CDR2: MNHEY and SVGAGI. The CDR3 nucleotides read TGTGCCAGCAGTTACTTCGCTAGCGGGGGCACAGATACGCAGTATTTT. Amino acid sequence: CASSYFASGGTDTQYF.

This rearrangement joins TRBV5-1 to TRBJ2-5; TRBD1 matches at 9 bases. The CDR3 sequence is 13 residues long. Germline CDR1 SGHRS, CDR2 YFSETQ. V lost 4 bases to trimming and J lost 6 bases; unmatched junction nucleotides: 4. The CDR3 is CASSPGQGQTQYF. The CDR3 coding sequence is TGCGCCAGCAGCCCGGGACAGGGACAGACCCAGTACTTC.